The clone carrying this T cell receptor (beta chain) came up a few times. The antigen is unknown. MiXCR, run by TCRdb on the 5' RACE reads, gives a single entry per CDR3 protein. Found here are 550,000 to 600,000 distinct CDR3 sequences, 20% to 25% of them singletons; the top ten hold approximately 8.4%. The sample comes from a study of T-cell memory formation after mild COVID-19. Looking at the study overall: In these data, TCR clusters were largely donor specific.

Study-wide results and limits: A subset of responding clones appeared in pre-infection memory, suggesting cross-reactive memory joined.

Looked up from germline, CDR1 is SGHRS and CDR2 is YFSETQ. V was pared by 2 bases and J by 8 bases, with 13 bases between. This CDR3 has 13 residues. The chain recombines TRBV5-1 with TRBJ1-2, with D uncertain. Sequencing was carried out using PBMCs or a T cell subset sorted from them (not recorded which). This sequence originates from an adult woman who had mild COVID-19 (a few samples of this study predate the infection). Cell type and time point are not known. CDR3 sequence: CASSFESRGGYTF. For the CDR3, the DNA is TGCGCCAGCAGCTTCGAGAGCCGGGGAGGCTACACCTTC.